Listed here is a single T cell receptor beta chain. Since a far larger clone is one base different, this is likely a read error. This entry is derived from a study of read filtering for tumor transcriptome and immune sequencing. Molecular barcoded adaptors covering alpha/delta and beta/gamma chains were used on approximately 440 ng RNA. TCRdb ran MiXCR on the reads and lists one entry per CDR3 protein. The repertoire has fewer than 150,000 distinct CDR3 sequences, approximately 13% of them found once; the top ten carry about 10%. Germline values: CDR1 SGHTA, CDR2 FQGNSA. The CDR3 totals 14 residues. Sequenced sample: a population of CD138-negative cells sorted from bone marrow. This TCR derives from a donor at least 40 years old with multiple myeloma. The chain recombines TRBV7-2 with TRBJ2-1, with a weak D call TRBD2 (6 bases). This CDR3 is CASSLNGSGDEQFF. In nucleotides, the CDR3 is TGTGCTAGCAGCTTAAACGGGAGTGGGGATGAGCAGTTCTTC.